This T cell receptor beta chain was documented in a study of T cell responses to AZD1222 COVID-19 vaccine. General observations from the study: The donor group comprised mostly white British people and more females; the analysis possibly underestimated clonal diversity.

TCRdb's table, derived via immunoSEQ multiplex PCR, lists solely in-frame clones and lacks some. Found here are 140,000 to 150,000 clones, over 75% of them singletons; the top ten hold 1.5% to 2%. With regard to this clone: As yet, its antigen is unknown.

The receptor's source is an adult in good health. The specimen was peripheral blood, collected on day 0 of AZD1222 vaccination.

For the CDR3, the DNA is TGCGCCAGCAGTTTAAGTCAGGGTCCCTCCTATAATTCACCCCTCCACTTT. It specifies CASSLSQGPSYNSPLHF. The V and J genes are TRBV10-2 and TRBJ1-6, with D possibly being TRBD1 (5 bases). CDR1 and CDR2 from the germline V gene are WSHSY and SAAADI. V was shortened by 5 bases and J by 0 bases, with 14 bases between the two germline ends. This CDR3 is 17 amino acids long.